This T cell receptor beta chain derives from a study of blood T cells in healthy people across ages. Whole-study results and caveats: Long-lived donors carried more naive CD4+ cells and greater diversity than aged donors.

With regard to this clonotype: Its antigen is currently unknown.

The donors, healthy Caucasians from Russia, were aged about 6 to 95. Samples had at least 6 million PBMCs isolated from them. The V and J ends lost 4 bases and 2 bases respectively, with 11 bases between them. The germline V gene encodes CDR1 SGHVS and CDR2 FNYEAQ. CDR3 length: 14 residues. The use of a sample-barcoded 5' primer and a J-beta primer mix characterized a second PCR of about 7 to 12 cycles. One entry per CDR3 protein, called by TCRdb with MiXCR from the 5' RACE reads. The table shows about 970,000 distinct CDR3 sequences, with approximately 50% occurring only once. This TCR was recovered from a woman in her fifties or sixties in good health. The chain uses TRBV7-6 and TRBJ1-2, with D unclear. Sequencing was carried out using blood. For the CDR3, the DNA is TGTGCCAGCAGCTCAGGACCCGGCAACTATGGCTACACCTTC. Translating it yields CASSSGPGNYGYTF.